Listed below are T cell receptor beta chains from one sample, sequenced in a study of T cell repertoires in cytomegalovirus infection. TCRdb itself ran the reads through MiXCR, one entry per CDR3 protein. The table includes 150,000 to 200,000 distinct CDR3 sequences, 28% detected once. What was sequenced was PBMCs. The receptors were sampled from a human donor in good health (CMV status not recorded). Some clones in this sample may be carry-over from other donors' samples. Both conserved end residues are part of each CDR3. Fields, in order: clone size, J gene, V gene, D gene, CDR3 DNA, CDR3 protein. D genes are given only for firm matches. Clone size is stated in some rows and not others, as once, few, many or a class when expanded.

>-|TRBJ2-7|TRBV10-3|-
TGTGCCATCAGTGCTACGGGGAGCTCCTACGAGCAGTACTTC
CAISATGSSYEQYF
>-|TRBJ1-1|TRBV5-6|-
TGTGCCAGCAGCTTGGGGTCAGAGAACCCGAACACTGAAGCTTTCTTT
CASSLGSENPNTEAFF
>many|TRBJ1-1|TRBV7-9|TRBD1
TGTGCCAGCAGTCCTGACAGGGCCCCGCTAATGAACACTGAAGCTTTCTTT
CASSPDRAPLMNTEAFF
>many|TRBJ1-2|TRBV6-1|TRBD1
TGTGCCAGCAGCACAGACAGGGAGTATCATGGCTACACCTTC
CASSTDREYHGYTF
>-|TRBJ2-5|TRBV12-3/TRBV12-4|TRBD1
TGTGCCAGCAGTTACGACTTTATTGACAGGGACCAAGAGACCCAGTACTTC
CASSYDFIDRDQETQYF
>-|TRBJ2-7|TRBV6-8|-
TGTGCCACACAGAGGGGGAAGGGCTACGAGCAGTACTTC
CATQRGKGYEQYF
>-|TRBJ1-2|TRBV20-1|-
TGCAGTGCTAGTAGTCCAACCGTAACAGACTATGGCTACACCTTC
CSASSPTVTDYGYTF
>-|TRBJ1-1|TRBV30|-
TGTGCCTGGCTTTCCGGGACTGAAGCTTTCTTT
CAWLSGTEAFF
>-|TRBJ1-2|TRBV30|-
TGTGCCTGGAATGGGAACTATGGCTACACCTTC
CAWNGNYGYTF
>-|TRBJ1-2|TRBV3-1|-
TGTGCCAGCAGCCAAGCAGGGGTAAACTATGGCTACACCTTC
CASSQAGVNYGYTF
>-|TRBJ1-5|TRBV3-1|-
TGTGCCAGCAGCCGAACAGACAGCCCCAACTCCCCCCAGCATTTT
CASSRTDSPNSPQHF
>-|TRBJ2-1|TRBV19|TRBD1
TGTGCCAGTAGTCCCACAGGGGGCGAGTACAATGAGCAGTTCTTC
CASSPTGGEYNEQFF
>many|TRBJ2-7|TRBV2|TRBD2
TGTGCCATTTTAGCGGGGGCCCTATACGAGCAGTACTTC
CAILAGALYEQYF
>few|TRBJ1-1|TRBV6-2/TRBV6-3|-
TGTGCCAGCAGTTACAACCTGAACACTGAAGCTTTCTTT
CASSYNLNTEAFF
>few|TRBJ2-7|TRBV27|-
TGTGCCAGCAGTTTATCAGTGGAGGGAGGGGGCGAGCAGTACTTC
CASSLSVEGGGEQYF
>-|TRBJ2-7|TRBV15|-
TGTGCCACCAGCAGAGATTTGTCAGCTTCCTACGAGCAGTACTTC
CATSRDLSASYEQYF
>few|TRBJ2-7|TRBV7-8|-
TGTGCCAGCAGCTCCGCCGCCGGGCCTCTCGAGCAGTACTTC
CASSSAAGPLEQYF
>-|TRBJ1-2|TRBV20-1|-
TGCAGTGCTAGAGCCCTGCGTAGGGTTTACTATGGCTACACCTTC
CSARALRRVYYGYTF
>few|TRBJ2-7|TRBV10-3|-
TGTGCCATCAGTGAGTCGGGGGACATCCTACTACAGGGTGACTTC
CAISESGDILLQGDF
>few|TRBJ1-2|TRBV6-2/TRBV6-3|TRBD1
TGTGCCAGCAACGAGGGACAGTTTTACTATGGCTACACCTTC
CASNEGQFYYGYTF
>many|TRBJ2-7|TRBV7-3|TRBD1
TGTGCCAGCAGCCCCGGTACAGGGGGCAGATTCTACGAGCAGTACTTC
CASSPGTGGRFYEQYF
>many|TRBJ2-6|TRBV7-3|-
TGTGCCAGCAGCTCCTCCAGCACACCTGGGGCCAACGTCCTGACTTTC
CASSSSSTPGANVLTF
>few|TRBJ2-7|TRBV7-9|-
TGTGCCAGCGAGCGGAACCGGGAAGCCTACGAGCAGTACTTC
CASERNREAYEQYF
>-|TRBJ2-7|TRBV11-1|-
TGTGCCAGCAGCTGGACTCAGGGGACGACCTACGAGCAGTACTTC
CASSWTQGTTYEQYF